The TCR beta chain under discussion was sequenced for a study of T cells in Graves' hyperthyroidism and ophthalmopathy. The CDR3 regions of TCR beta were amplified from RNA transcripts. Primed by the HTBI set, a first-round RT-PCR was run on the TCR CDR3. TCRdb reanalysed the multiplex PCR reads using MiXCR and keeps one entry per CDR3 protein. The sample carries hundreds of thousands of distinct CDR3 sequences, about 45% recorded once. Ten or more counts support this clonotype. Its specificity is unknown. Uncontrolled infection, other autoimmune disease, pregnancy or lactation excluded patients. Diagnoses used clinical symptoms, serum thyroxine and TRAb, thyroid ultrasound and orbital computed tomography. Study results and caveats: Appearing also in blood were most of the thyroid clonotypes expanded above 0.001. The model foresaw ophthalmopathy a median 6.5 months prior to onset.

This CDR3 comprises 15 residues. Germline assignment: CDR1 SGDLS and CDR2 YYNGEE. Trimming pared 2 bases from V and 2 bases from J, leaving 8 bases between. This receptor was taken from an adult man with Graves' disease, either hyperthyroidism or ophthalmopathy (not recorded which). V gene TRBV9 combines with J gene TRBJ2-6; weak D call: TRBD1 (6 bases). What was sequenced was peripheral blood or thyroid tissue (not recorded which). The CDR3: CASSVTGTGANVLTF. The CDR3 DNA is TGTGCCAGCAGCGTCACAGGGACTGGGGCCAACGTCCTGACTTTC. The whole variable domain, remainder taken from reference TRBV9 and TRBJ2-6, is DSGVTQTPKHLITATGQRVTLRCSPRSGDLSVYWYQQSLDQGLQFLIQYYNGEERAKGNILERFSAQQFPDLHSELNLSSLELGDSALYFCASSVTGTGANVLTFGAGSRLTVL.